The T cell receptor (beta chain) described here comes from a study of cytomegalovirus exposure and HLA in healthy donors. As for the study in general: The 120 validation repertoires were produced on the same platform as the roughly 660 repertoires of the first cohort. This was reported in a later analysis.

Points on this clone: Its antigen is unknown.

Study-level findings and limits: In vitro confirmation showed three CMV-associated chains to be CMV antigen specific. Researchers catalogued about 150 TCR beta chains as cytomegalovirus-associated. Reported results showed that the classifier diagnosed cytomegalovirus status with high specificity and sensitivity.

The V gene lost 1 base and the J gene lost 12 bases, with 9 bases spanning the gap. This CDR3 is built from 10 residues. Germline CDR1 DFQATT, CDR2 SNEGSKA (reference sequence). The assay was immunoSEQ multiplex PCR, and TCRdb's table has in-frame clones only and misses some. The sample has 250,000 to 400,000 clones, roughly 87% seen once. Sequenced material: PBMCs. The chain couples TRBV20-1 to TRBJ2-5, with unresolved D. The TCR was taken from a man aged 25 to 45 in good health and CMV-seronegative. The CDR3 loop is CSARGGSEYF. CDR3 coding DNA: TGCAGTGCTAGAGGAGGTTCGGAGTACTTC.